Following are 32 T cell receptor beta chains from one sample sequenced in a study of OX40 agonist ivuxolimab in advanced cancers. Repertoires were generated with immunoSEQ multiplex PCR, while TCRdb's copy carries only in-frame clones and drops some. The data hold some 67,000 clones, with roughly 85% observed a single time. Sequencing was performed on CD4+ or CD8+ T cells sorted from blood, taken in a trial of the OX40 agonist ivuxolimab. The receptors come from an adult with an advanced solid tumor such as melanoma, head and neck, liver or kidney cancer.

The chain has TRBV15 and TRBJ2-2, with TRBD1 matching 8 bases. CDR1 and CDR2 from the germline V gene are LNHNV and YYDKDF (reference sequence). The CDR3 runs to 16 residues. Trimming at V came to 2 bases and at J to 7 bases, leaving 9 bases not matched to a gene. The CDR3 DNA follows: TGTGCCACCAGCAGATCTATCGGGACAGGTGGCGGGGAGCTGTTTTTT. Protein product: CATSRSIGTGGGELFF.

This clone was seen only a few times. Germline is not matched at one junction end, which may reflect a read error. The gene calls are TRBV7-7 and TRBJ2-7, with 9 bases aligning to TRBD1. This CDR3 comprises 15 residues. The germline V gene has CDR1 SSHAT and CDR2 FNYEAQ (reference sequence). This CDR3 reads CASSTGTGSSYEQYF. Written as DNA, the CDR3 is TGTGCTAGCAGCACCGGGACAGGGAGCTCCTACGAGCAGTACTTC.

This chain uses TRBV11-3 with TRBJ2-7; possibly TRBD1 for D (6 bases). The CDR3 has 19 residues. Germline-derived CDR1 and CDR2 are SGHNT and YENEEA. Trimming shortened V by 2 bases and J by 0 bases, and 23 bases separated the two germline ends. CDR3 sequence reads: CASSLWTVGTPLSSYEQYF. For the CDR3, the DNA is TGTGCCAGCAGCTTATGGACAGTAGGGACCCCCCTAAGCTCCTACGAGCAGTACTTC.

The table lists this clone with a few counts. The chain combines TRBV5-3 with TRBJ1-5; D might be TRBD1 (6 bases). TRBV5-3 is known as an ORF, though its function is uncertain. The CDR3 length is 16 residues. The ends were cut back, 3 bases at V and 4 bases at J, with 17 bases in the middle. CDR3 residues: CARSSPGGGSNQPQHF. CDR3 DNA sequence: TGTGCCAGAAGCTCCCCGGGAGGGGGTTCAAATCAGCCCCAGCATTTT.

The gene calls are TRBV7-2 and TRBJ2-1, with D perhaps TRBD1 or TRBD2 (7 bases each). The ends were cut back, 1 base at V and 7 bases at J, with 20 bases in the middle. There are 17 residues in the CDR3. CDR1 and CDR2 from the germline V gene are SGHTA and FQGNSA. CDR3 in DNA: TGTGCCAGCAGCTTAGTCCCCAGGCAGGGGGGGGTAAATGAGCAGTTCTTC. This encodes CASSLVPRQGGVNEQFF.

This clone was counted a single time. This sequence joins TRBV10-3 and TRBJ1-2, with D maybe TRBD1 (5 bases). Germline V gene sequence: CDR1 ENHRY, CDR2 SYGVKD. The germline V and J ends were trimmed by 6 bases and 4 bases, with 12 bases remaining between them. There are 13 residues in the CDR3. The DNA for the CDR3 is TGTGCCATCAGCCCCGGGGGGGTCTATGGCTACACCTTC. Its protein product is CAISPGGVYGYTF.

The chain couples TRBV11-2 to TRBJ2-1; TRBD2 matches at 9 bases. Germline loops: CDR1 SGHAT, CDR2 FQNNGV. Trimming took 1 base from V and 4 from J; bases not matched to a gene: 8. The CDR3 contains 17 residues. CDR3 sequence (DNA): TGTGCCAGCAGCTTAGTGGTACGTAGCGGGGGTTACAATGAGCAGTTCTTC. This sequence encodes CASSLVVRSGGYNEQFF. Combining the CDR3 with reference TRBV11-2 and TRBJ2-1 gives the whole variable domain EAGVAQSPRYKIIEKRQSVAFWCNPISGHATLYWYQQILGQGPKLLIQFQNNGVVDDSQLPKDRFSAERLKGVDSTLKIQPAKLEDSAVYLCASSLVVRSGGYNEQFFGPGTRLTVL.

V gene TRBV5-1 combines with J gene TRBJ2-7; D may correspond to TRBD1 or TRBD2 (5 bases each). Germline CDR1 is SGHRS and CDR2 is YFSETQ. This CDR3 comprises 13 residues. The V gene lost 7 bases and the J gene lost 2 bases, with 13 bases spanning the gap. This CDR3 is CASSAQGAYEQYF. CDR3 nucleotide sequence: TGCGCCAGCTCCGCCCAGGGAGCCTACGAGCAGTACTTC.

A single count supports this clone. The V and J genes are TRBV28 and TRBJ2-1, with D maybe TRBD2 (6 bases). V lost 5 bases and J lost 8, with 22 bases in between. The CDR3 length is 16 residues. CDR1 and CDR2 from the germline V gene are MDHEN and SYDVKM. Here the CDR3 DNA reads TGTGCCAGCAGTCCGGGCGGGAACCCACGCAAGGATGAGCAGTTCTTC. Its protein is CASSPGGNPRKDEQFF.

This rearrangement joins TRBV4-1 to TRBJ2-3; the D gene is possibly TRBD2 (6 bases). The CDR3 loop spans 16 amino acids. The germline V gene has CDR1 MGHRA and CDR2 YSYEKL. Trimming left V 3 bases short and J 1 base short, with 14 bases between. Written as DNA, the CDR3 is TGCGCCAGCAGCCAGGGGACTTTTATTCGCACAGATACGCAGTATTTT. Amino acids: CASSQGTFIRTDTQYF.

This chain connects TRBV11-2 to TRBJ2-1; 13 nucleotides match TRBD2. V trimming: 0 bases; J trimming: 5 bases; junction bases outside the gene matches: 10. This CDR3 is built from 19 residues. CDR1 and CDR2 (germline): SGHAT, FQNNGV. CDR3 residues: CASSLEAWTSGGRNNEQFF. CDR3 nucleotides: TGTGCCAGCAGCTTAGAAGCCTGGACTAGCGGGGGACGAAACAATGAGCAGTTCTTC. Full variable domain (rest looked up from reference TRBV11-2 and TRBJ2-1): EAGVAQSPRYKIIEKRQSVAFWCNPISGHATLYWYQQILGQGPKLLIQFQNNGVVDDSQLPKDRFSAERLKGVDSTLKIQPAKLEDSAVYLCASSLEAWTSGGRNNEQFFGPGTRLTVL.

CDR3 DNA: TGTGCCAGCAGTTACGGGCGGATCAACACCGGGGAGCTGTTTTTT. This translates into CASSYGRINTGELFF. This chain connects TRBV6-5 to TRBJ2-2; D call uncertain. Germline-derived CDR1 and CDR2 are MNHEY and SVGAGI. V dropped 2 bases and J dropped 2 bases, with 9 bases sitting between them. The CDR3 is 15 residues long.

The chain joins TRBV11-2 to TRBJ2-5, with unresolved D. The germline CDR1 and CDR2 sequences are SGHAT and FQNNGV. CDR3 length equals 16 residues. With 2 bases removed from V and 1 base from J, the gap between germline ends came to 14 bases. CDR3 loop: CASSLLGRAAQETQYF. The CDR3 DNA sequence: TGTGCCAGCAGCTTATTGGGTAGGGCAGCCCAAGAGACCCAGTACTTC.

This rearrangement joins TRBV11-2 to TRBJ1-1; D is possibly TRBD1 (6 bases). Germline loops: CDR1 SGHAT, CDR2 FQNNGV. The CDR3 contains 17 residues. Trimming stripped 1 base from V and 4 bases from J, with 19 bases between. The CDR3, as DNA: TGTGCCAGCAGCTTAGGTGCCAGGGGATCCCCCCGCACTGAAGCTTTCTTT. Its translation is CASSLGARGSPRTEAFF.

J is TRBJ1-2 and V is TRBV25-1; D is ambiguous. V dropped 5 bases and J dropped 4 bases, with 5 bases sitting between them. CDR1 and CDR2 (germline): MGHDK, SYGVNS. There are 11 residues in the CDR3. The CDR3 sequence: CASSNSYGYTF. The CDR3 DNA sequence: TGTGCCAGCAGTAACAGCTATGGCTACACCTTC.

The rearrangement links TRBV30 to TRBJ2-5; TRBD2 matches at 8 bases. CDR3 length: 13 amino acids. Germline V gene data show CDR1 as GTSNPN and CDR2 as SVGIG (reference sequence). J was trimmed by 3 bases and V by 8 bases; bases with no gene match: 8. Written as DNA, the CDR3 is TGTGCCGGAGGGCGGGAGGTAAAAGAGACCCAGTACTTC. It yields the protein CAGGREVKETQYF.

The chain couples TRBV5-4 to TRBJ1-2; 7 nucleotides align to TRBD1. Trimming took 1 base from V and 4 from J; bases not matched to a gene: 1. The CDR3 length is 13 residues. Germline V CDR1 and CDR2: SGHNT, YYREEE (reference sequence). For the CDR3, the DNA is TGTGCCAGCAGCTTGACAGGGGTCTATGGCTACACCTTC. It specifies CASSLTGVYGYTF.

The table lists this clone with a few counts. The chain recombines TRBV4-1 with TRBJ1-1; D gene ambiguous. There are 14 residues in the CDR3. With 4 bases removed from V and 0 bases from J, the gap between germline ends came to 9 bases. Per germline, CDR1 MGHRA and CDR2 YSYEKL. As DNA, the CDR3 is TGCGCCAGCAGCCCTGGACGCTTGAACACTGAAGCTTTCTTT. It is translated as CASSPGRLNTEAFF.

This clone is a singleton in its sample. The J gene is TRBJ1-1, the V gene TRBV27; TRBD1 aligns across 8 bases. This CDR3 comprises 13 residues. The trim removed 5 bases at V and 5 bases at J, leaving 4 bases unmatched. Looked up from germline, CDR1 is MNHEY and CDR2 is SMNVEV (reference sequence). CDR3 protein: CASSRQGRTEAFF. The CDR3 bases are TGTGCCAGCAGTAGACAGGGGAGGACTGAAGCTTTCTTT.

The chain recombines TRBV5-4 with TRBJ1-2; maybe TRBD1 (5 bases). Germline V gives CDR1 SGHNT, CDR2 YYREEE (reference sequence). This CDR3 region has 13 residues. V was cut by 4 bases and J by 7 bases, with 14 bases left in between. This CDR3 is CASSPPRGAGYTF. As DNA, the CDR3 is TGTGCCAGCAGCCCCCCAAGGGGCGCTGGCTACACCTTC.

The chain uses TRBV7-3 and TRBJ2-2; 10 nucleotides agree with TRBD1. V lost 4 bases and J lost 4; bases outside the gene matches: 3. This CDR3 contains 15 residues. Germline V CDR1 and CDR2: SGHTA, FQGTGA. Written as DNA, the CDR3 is TGTGCCAGCAGCTCGGGGACAGGGGCCACCGGGGAGCTGTTTTTT. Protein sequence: CASSSGTGATGELFF.

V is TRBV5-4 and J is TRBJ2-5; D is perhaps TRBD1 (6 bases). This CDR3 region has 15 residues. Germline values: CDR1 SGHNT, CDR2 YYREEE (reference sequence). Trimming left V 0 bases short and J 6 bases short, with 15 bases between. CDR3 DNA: TGTGCCAGCAGCTTGGTTGGGGGCGCGAGGAAGACCCAGTACTTC. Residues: CASSLVGGARKTQYF.

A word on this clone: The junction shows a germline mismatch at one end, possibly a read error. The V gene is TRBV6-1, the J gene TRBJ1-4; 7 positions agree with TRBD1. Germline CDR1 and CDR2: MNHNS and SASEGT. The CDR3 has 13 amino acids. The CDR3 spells CACRGALLEKLFF. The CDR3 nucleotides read TGTGCCTGCAGGGGGGCCCTTTTGGAAAAACTGTTTTTT.

The CDR3 DNA sequence: TGTGCCAGCAGCCTGCGGTTTAGCGGGATCCGAGAGACCCAGTACTTC. Translated: CASSLRFSGIRETQYF. V usage is TRBV7-2 and J usage is TRBJ2-5; 8 nucleotides line up with TRBD2. The germline CDR1 and CDR2 sequences are SGHTA and FQGNSA. This CDR3 region has 16 residues. With V trimmed by 5 bases and J by 4 bases, 12 bases remained unmatched.

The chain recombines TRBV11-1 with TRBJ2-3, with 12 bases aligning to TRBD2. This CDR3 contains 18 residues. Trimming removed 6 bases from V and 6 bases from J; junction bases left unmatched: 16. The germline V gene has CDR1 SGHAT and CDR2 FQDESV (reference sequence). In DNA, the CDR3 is TGTGCCAGCAGTTCACACCGGGCTAGCGGGAGGGTAGAGGATACGCAGTATTTT. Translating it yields CASSSHRASGRVEDTQYF.

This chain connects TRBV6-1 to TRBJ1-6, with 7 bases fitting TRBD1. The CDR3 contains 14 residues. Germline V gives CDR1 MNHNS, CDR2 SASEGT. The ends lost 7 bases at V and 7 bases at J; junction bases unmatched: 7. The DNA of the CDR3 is TGTGCCAGCACCGACAGGGATCGCAATTCACCCCTCCACTTT. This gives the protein CASTDRDRNSPLHF.

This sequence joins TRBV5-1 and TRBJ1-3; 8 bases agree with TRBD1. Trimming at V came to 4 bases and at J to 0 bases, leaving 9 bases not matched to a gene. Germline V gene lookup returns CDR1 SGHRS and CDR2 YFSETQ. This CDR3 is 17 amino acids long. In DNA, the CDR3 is TGCGCCAGCAGCCCCAAATCCGGACAGGGCTCTGGAAACACCATATATTTT. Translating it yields CASSPKSGQGSGNTIYF.

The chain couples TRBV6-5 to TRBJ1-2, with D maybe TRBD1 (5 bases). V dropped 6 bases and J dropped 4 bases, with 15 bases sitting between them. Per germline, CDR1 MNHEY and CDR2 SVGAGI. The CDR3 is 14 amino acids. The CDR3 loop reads CASSEGSRGYGYTF. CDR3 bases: TGTGCCAGCAGCGAGGGGAGTCGGGGCTATGGCTACACCTTC.

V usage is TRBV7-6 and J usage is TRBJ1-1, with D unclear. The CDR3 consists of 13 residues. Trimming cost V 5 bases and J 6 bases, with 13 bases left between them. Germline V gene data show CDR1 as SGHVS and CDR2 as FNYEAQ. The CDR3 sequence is CASSQTTQAEAFF. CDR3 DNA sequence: TGTGCCAGCAGCCAGACTACTCAGGCTGAAGCTTTCTTT. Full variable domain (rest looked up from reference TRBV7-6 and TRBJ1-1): GAGVSQSPRYKVTKRGQDVALRCDPISGHVSLYWYRQALGQGPEFLTYFNYEAQQDKSGLPNDRFSAERPEGSISTLTIQRTEQRDSAMYRCASSQTTQAEAFFGQGTRLTVV.

The CDR3 DNA follows: TGCGCCAGCAGCTTCACTAGTTTAGGGGAGCTGTTTTTT. It yields the protein CASSFTSLGELFF. V gene TRBV5-1 combines with J gene TRBJ2-2, with D tentatively TRBD2 (5 bases). The CDR3 extends over 13 amino acids. Germline CDR1 reads SGHRS; CDR2 reads YFSETQ. Trimming removed 2 bases from V and 8 bases from J, with 10 bases in between.

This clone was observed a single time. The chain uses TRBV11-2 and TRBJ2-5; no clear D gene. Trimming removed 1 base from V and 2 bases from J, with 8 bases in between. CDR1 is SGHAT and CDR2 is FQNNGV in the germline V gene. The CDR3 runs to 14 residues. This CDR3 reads CASSLGTNQETQYF. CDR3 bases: TGTGCCAGCAGCTTAGGGACCAATCAAGAGACCCAGTACTTC.

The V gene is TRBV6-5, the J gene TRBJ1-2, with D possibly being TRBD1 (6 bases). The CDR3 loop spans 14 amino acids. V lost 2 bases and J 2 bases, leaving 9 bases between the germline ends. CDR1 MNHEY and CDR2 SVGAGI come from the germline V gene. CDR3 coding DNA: TGTGCCAGCAGTTACGGGACAAGGAACTATGGCTACACCTTC. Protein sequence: CASSYGTRNYGYTF.